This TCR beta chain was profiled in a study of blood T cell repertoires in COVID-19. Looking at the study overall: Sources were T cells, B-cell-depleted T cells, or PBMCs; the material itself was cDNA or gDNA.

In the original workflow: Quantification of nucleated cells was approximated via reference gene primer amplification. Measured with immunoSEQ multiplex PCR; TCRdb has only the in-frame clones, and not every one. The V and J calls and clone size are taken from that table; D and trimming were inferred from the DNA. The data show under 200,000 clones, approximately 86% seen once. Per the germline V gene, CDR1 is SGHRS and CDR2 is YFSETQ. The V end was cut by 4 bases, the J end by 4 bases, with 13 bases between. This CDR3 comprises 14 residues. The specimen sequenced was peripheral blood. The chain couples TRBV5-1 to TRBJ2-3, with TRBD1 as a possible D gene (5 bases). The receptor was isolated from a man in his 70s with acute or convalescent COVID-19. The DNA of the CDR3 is TGCGCCAGCAGCCTCCAAAAACAGGCAGATACGCAGTATTTT. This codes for CASSLQKQADTQYF.